Listed here are 22 T cell receptor beta chains from one sample, sequenced in a study of blood T cell repertoires in COVID-19. TCRdb keeps only in-frame clones here, not all; method: immunoSEQ multiplex PCR. The data contain 250,000 to 300,000 clones, more than 85% of them seen just once; the ten biggest clones take up about 2%. The sequencing input was peripheral blood. Receptor source: a woman younger than 45 with COVID-19, enrolled during active disease.

The rearrangement uses TRBV7-9 and TRBJ1-2, with D maybe TRBD1 (5 bases). The germline V gene has CDR1 SEHNR and CDR2 FQNEAQ (reference sequence). V lost 2 bases and J lost 4, with 14 bases in between. This CDR3 is built from 15 residues. The CDR3 region is CASSLQSVTGYGYTF. The DNA of the CDR3 is TGTGCCAGCAGCTTACAGAGCGTAACAGGCTATGGCTACACCTTC.

This clone was picked up one time. Additional DNA sequences in this sample encode the identical CDR3. J is TRBJ1-3 and V is TRBV30; D is possibly TRBD1 (6 bases). V was cut by 1 base and J by 2 bases, with 6 bases left in between. The germline V gene encodes CDR1 GTSNPN and CDR2 SVGIG (reference sequence). This CDR3 comprises 13 residues. This chain's CDR3 is CAWSAGAGNTIYF. The CDR3 region has the DNA TGTGCCTGGAGTGCAGGGGCTGGAAACACCATATATTTT. Full variable domain (outside the CDR3, taken from reference TRBV30 and TRBJ1-3): SQTIHQWPATLVQPVGSPLSLECTVEGTSNPNLYWYRQAAGRGLQLLFYSVGIGQISSEVPQNLSASRPQDRQFILSSKKLLLSDSGFYLCAWSAGAGNTIYFGEGSWLTVV.

J is TRBJ1-1 and V is TRBV29-1; possibly TRBD1 for D (5 bases). V was shortened by 4 bases and J by 0 bases, with 9 bases between the two germline ends. CDR1 SQVTM and CDR2 ANQGSEA come from the germline V gene. CDR3 length: 13 amino acids. The CDR3 here is CSVVRQMNTEAFF. CDR3 DNA: TGCAGCGTTGTCAGACAGATGAACACTGAAGCTTTCTTT.

The chain links TRBV2 to TRBJ2-5; possibly TRBD2 for D (5 bases). The CDR3 sequence is 16 residues long. Germline V gene sequence: CDR1 SNHLY, CDR2 FYNNEI. The germline V and J ends were trimmed by 8 bases and 4 bases, with 23 bases remaining between them. The CDR3 reads CASVGMIGLVGETQYF. DNA for the CDR3: TGTGCCAGCGTCGGGATGATAGGACTTGTTGGAGAGACCCAGTACTTC.

The chain joins TRBV4-2 to TRBJ1-2; TRBD1 might be the D (6 bases). The CDR3 runs 15 residues. The germline gives CDR1 LGHNA, CDR2 YNFKEQ. Trimming pared 1 base from V and 7 bases from J, leaving 16 bases between. The CDR3 region has the DNA TGTGCCAGCAGCCAAGGCGGGGGCCCCCTGGGTGGCTACACCTTC. Translating gives CASSQGGGPLGGYTF.

In DNA form, the CDR3 reads TGCAGCGTTGCGGAGTATGAGACCCAGTACTTC. This gives the protein CSVAEYETQYF. This rearrangement joins TRBV29-1 to TRBJ2-5; D remains ambiguous. The germline V and J ends were trimmed by 4 bases and 5 bases, with 8 bases remaining between them. The germline V gene has CDR1 SQVTM and CDR2 ANQGSEA. This CDR3 region has 11 residues.

The gene calls are TRBV14 and TRBJ2-3, with 8 bases matching TRBD1. This CDR3 has 17 amino acids. V lost 4 bases to trimming and J lost 3 bases; unmatched junction nucleotides: 12. Germline V gene data show CDR1 as SGHDN and CDR2 as FVKESK. The CDR3 DNA is TGTGCCAGCAGCCCCTTGCGGACAGGGATAACTACAGATACGCAGTATTTT. Encoded protein: CASSPLRTGITTDTQYF.

J is TRBJ2-1 and V is TRBV5-1; 10 nucleotides agree with TRBD1. J was trimmed by 9 bases and V by 2 bases; bases with no gene match: 8. The germline gives CDR1 SGHRS, CDR2 YFSETQ. CDR3 length: 15 amino acids. CDR3 nucleotide sequence: TGCGCCAGCAGCTTCACCGGGACAGGGGTCGCTGAGCAGTTCTTC. It yields the protein CASSFTGTGVAEQFF.

This chain links TRBV24-1 with TRBJ1-5; TRBD1 might be the D (6 bases). The germline V gene has CDR1 KGHDR and CDR2 SFDVKD. Trimming left V 10 bases short and J 4 bases short, with 7 bases between. The CDR3 spans 11 residues. As DNA, the CDR3 is TGTGCCACGGGACAAAATCAGCCCCAGCATTTT. Its protein product is CATGQNQPQHF.

The CDR3 region is CAISESAFSGNTIYF. The CDR3, as DNA: TGTGCCATCAGTGAGTCAGCCTTCTCTGGAAACACCATATATTTT. The chain recombines TRBV10-3 with TRBJ1-3, with unresolved D. The CDR3 runs 15 residues. Per the germline V gene, CDR1 is ENHRY and CDR2 is SYGVKD. The V end lost 0 bases, the J end lost 0 bases, and 6 bases lay between the germline ends.

This rearrangement joins TRBV27 to TRBJ2-7; 11 nucleotides agree with TRBD1. This CDR3 is built from 13 residues. Germline CDR1 reads MNHEY; CDR2 reads SMNVEV (reference sequence). The trim removed 6 bases at V and 7 bases at J, leaving 5 bases unmatched. DNA of the CDR3: TGTGCCAGCAGATGGACAGGGGGCAGAGAGCAGTACTTC. As protein: CASRWTGGREQYF.

As concerns this clone: The germline gene is not matched at one end of the junction; a read error may be the cause. The chain combines TRBV6-1 with TRBJ1-6; no firm D call. Looked up from germline, CDR1 is MNHNS and CDR2 is SASEGT. The CDR3 consists of 16 residues. The CDR3, as DNA: TGTGCCAGCACTGAAGGGCACCAGTCCCATAATTCACCCCTCCACTTT. Encoded protein: CASTEGHQSHNSPLHF.

The chain is built from TRBV10-2 and TRBJ2-7; D not certain. This CDR3 is built from 11 residues. The germline gives CDR1 WSHSY, CDR2 SAAADI. Trimming left V 5 bases short and J 4 bases short, with 6 bases between. CDR3 coding DNA: TGCGCCAGCAGTTGGGCTTACGAGCAGTACTTC. This codes for CASSWAYEQYF.

This chain connects TRBV9 to TRBJ1-6, with 8 bases aligning to TRBD1. This CDR3 has 15 residues. The V gene's germline CDR1 is SGDLS and CDR2 YYNGEE. V lost 4 bases to trimming and J lost 9 bases; unmatched junction nucleotides: 9. CDR3 in amino acids: CASSPPGQDVSPLHF. The CDR3 nucleotides are TGTGCCAGCAGCCCGCCGGGACAGGACGTTTCACCCCTCCACTTT.

The rearrangement joins TRBV5-1 to TRBJ2-1; 9 bases fit TRBD2. Trimming cost V 2 bases and J 6 bases; bases outside gene matches: 6. The CDR3 loop spans 15 amino acids. The germline V gene encodes CDR1 SGHRS and CDR2 YFSETQ. The CDR3 is CASSFSGRDGNEQFF. The CDR3, as DNA: TGCGCCAGCAGCTTTAGCGGGAGAGACGGCAATGAGCAGTTCTTC.

V is TRBV27 and J is TRBJ1-2; TRBD1 aligns across 7 bases. CDR3 size: 14 residues. The V and J ends lost 10 bases and 4 bases, in that order; junction bases with no gene match: 12. From germline, CDR1 is MNHEY and CDR2 SMNVEV (reference sequence). The CDR3 DNA sequence: TGTGCCACCTCGCGAGGGGGCGCGTTCTATGGCTACACCTTC. Its protein is CATSRGGAFYGYTF.

The V and J genes are TRBV20-1 and TRBJ2-5; 7 bases are shared with TRBD2. The CDR3 spans 12 residues. The junction had 3 bases not matched to a gene; V was cut back by 3 bases and J by 5 bases. In germline, CDR1 is DFQATT, CDR2 SNEGSKA (reference sequence). CDR3: CSASRGGETQYF. The CDR3 nucleotides read TGCAGTGCTAGTCGGGGAGGGGAGACCCAGTACTTC.

This clone has a single count. This chain connects TRBV29-1 to TRBJ1-1; 7 bases match TRBD1. The CDR3 is 16 residues long. Looked up from germline, CDR1 is SQVTM and CDR2 is ANQGSEA. Trimming cost V 0 bases and J 1 base; bases outside gene matches: 8. CDR3 in amino acids: CSVEEGTVAKNTEAFF. The DNA for the CDR3 is TGCAGCGTTGAAGAAGGGACAGTGGCAAAGAACACTGAAGCTTTCTTT.

The chain couples TRBV5-4 to TRBJ2-3; the match to TRBD2 covers 13 bases. V trimming: 3 bases; J trimming: 2 bases; junction bases outside the gene matches: 3. CDR1 is SGHNT, CDR2 YYREEE, per germline (reference sequence). The CDR3 consists of 16 residues. The CDR3 here is CASSWGLAGLTDTQYF. The CDR3 nucleotides read TGTGCCAGCAGCTGGGGACTAGCGGGACTCACAGATACGCAGTATTTT.

V and J are TRBV19 and TRBJ1-1, with 10 bases identical to TRBD1. The V segment lost 4 bases and the J segment 1 base; nucleotides outside the gene matches: 3. This CDR3 has 15 residues. In germline, CDR1 is LNHDA, CDR2 SQIVND (reference sequence). The CDR3 is CASSTTGGPNTEAFF. CDR3 nucleotides: TGTGCCAGTAGTACGACAGGGGGCCCGAACACTGAAGCTTTCTTT.

The CDR3 DNA reads as TGCAGCGCTGGGACAGGGAATGAAAAACTGTTTTTT. It specifies CSAGTGNEKLFF. The chain uses TRBV29-1 and TRBJ1-4, with 9 nucleotides matching TRBD1. V was pared by 7 bases and J by 5 bases, with 2 bases of the junction left unmatched. CDR3 size: 12 residues. CDR1 and CDR2 (germline): SQVTM, ANQGSEA.

CDR3 sequence reads: CASRNGTFNEKLFF. Here the CDR3 DNA reads TGTGCCAGCAGAAACGGGACTTTTAATGAAAAACTGTTTTTT. V gene TRBV6-5 combines with J gene TRBJ1-4, with D possibly TRBD1 on 5 matching bases. In germline, CDR1 is MNHEY, CDR2 SVGAGI. The CDR3 is 14 amino acids. Trimming shortened V by 6 bases and J by 4 bases, and 12 bases separated the two germline ends.